This T cell receptor beta chain was sequenced for a study of blood T cell repertoires in COVID-19. On the study more broadly: Sites across the United States, Italy and Spain contributed samples from acute and convalescent COVID-19. PBMCs, B-cell-depleted T cells, or T cells were the source of the cDNA or gDNA that made up the material.

The V segment lost 4 bases and the J segment 5 bases; nucleotides outside the gene matches: 5. Germline V gives CDR1 SGHDN, CDR2 FVKESK. The CDR3 has 15 amino acids. As processed by the authors: Quantification of nucleated cells was approximated via reference gene primer amplification. Sequenced by immunoSEQ multiplex PCR; TCRdb stores in-frame clones only, minus some. That table gives V, J and clone size, and the DNA gave D and trimming. Among about 69,000 clones listed, 79% were seen once. The sequence derives from a man aged 55 to 70 with acute or convalescent COVID-19. The chain combines TRBV14 with TRBJ2-2, with 9 bases aligning to TRBD1. Sequencing used peripheral blood. The chain's CDR3 is CASSLGQGTTGELFF. CDR3 bases: TGTGCCAGCAGCCTAGGACAGGGGACAACCGGGGAGCTGTTTTTT.